One and the same sample provided the 28 T cell receptor beta chains below, sequenced in a study of tumor-infiltrating lymphocytes in primary liver carcinoma. With a constant-region primer, TCR beta cDNA was made from approximately 450 ng of total RNA. For TCR beta, libraries were produced by three nested multiplex PCR rounds using slightly modified ARM-PCR. Amplification in the first two PCR rounds was performed using TRBV1-TRBV30 forward primers and a C-beta reverse primer for approximately 10 cycles each. A single record per CDR3 protein comes from TCRdb applying MiXCR to the multiplex PCR reads. This sample has 250,000 to 400,000 distinct CDR3 sequences, with 65% found just once. Unsorted whole blood supplied the RNA, and germline DNA was extracted too. The material sequenced was peripheral blood. The receptors here all came from a man aged 40-49 years with primary liver carcinoma and hepatitis B virus infection.

Only a few counts were recorded for this clonotype. The gene calls are TRBV30 and TRBJ2-3; D is unclear. The length of the CDR3 is 12 residues. With 0 bases removed from V and 10 bases from J, the gap between germline ends came to 11 bases. Germline V gene sequence: CDR1 GTSNPN, CDR2 SVGIG (reference sequence). CDR3 residues: CAWSVLGEAQYF. CDR3 DNA: TGTGCCTGGAGTGTACTTGGAGAGGCGCAGTATTTT.

Of note for this clonotype: The CDR3 ends on some other residue instead of the conserved phenylalanine or tryptophan, so this is likely a read error. The chain uses TRBV5-6 and TRBJ2-7, with D hard to call. Germline CDR1 and CDR2: SGHDT and YYEEEE. CDR3 length: 14 residues. Trimming shortened V by 4 bases and J by 2 bases, and 13 bases separated the two germline ends. The CDR3 spells CASSPTHKTYEQYL. The CDR3 DNA reads TGTGCCAGCAGCCCGACCCACAAAACCTACGAGCAGTACCTC.

Regarding this clonotype: This may arise from a read error, as a much more abundant clone is one base away. No conserved phenylalanine or tryptophan is present at the end of the CDR3, so a read error is the likely explanation. The V gene is TRBV5-4, the J gene TRBJ2-1; D uncertain. Germline V lookup: CDR1 SGHNT, CDR2 YYREEE (reference sequence). Trimming removed 1 base at V and 6 bases at J, with 5 bases between. This CDR3 region has 12 residues. The CDR3 bases are TGTGCCAGCAGCTTGAACACCAATGAGCAGTTCTTA. As protein: CASSLNTNEQFL.

On this clonotype: Germline and junction disagree at one end, which may indicate a read error. The chain links TRBV11-2 to TRBJ2-1, with TRBD2 matching over 11 bases. Germline CDR1 SGHAT, CDR2 FQNNGV. The CDR3 spans 15 residues. The CDR3 here is CASSGTSGGYSEQLF. CDR3 in DNA: TGTGCCAGCAGCGGCACTAGCGGGGGCTATTCTGAGCAGCTCTTC.

A note on this clonotype: A read error may account for a junction end that differs from germline. This chain uses TRBV7-2 with TRBJ2-3, with a tentative D call TRBD1 (5 bases). Germline assignment: CDR1 SGHTA and CDR2 FQGNSA. This CDR3 has 13 amino acids. The CDR3 sequence is CASSFGVTDTQYF. The CDR3 region has the DNA TGTGCCAGCAGCTTTGGGGTGACAGATACACAGTATTTT.

This clonotype was found many times. This rearrangement joins TRBV6-5 to TRBJ1-2; D remains unclear. CDR1 and CDR2 from the germline V gene are MNHEY and SVGAGI. The CDR3 is 13 residues long. V gave up 4 bases and J gave up 8 bases, with 14 bases separating them. Here the CDR3 DNA reads TGTGCCAGCAGTTCGGACCGGCTGGGGGGCTACACCTTC. Amino acid sequence: CASSSDRLGGYTF.

The V call is TRBV7-9, the J call TRBJ2-7, with 7 bases identical to TRBD1. J lost 6 bases, V lost 5 bases, and 7 bases had no gene match. The CDR3 runs 13 residues. CDR1 SEHNR and CDR2 FQNEAQ come from the germline V gene (reference sequence). The chain's CDR3 is CASSTRQGTEQYF. For the CDR3, the DNA is TGTGCCAGCAGCACTCGACAGGGAACCGAGCAGTACTTC.

V gene TRBV12-3 or TRBV12-4 combines with J gene TRBJ2-7; D uncertain. This CDR3 has 14 residues. V shed 6 bases and J shed 0 bases, with 12 bases lying between them. CDR3 region: CASSPGEVSYEQYF. In DNA form, the CDR3 reads TGTGCCAGCAGCCCCGGAGAGGTCTCCTACGAGCAGTACTTC.

Regarding this clonotype: Sequence at one end of the junction differs from germline and may be a read error. The chain uses TRBV12-3 or TRBV12-4 and TRBJ1-1; 11 nucleotides line up with TRBD1. The CDR3 runs to 17 residues. DNA of the CDR3: TGTGCCGACAGTACCCGGGACAGGGGGGCTATGAACCCTGAAGCTTTCTTT. Translating gives CADSTRDRGAMNPEAFF.

In this sample, this clonotype turned up many times. The chain carries TRBV11-1 and TRBJ2-1, with a tentative D call TRBD1 (6 bases). CDR1 is SGHAT, CDR2 FQDESV, per germline (reference sequence). Deletions cut 5 bases from V and 4 bases from J, with 12 bases between. The CDR3 spans 14 residues. CDR3 sequence (DNA): TGTGCCAGCAGCCCCAGACAGGAGTACAATGAGCAGTTCTTC. Amino acids: CASSPRQEYNEQFF.

Details on this clonotype: A much larger clone differs by one base, so this may be a read error. The V call is TRBV6-1, the J call TRBJ2-1; D is possibly TRBD1 (6 bases). Germline V CDR1 and CDR2: MNHNS, SASEGT. Trimming took off 6 bases at V and 8 bases at J, with 17 bases between the two ends. This CDR3 has 14 amino acids. This CDR3 reads CASRPGHGAYEQFF. The CDR3 DNA is TGTGCCAGCAGACCGGGACATGGGGCTTATGAGCAGTTCTTC.

Turning to this clonotype: At one end the junction does not follow the germline gene, possibly because of a read error. The chain links TRBV29-1 to TRBJ2-7; no clear D gene. Germline V gives CDR1 SQVTM, CDR2 ANQGSEA. The CDR3 contains 11 residues. The CDR3: CSGTNSHEQYF. The CDR3 DNA is TGCAGTGGTACTAACTCCCACGAGCAGTACTTC.

On this clonotype itself: A much larger clone differs by one base, so this may be a read error. The chain is built from TRBV4-2 and TRBJ2-2; 10 bases are shared with TRBD2. CDR3 length equals 18 residues. The germline V gene has CDR1 LGHNA and CDR2 YNFKEQ. CDR3 in DNA: TGTGCCAGCCGCCAAGAAAGCCCAGCGGGAGGGGAGACCGGGGAGCTGTTTTTT. This encodes CASRQESPAGGETGELFF.

The V gene is TRBV21-1, the J gene TRBJ2-7; the table's TRBD2 call for D was not verified on the DNA. TRBV21-1 is a recognized pseudogene. This CDR3 is 18 amino acids long. In nucleotides, the CDR3 is TGTGCCAGCAGCAAAAATGGGACTAGCGGGAAGTTCTGGTACGAGCAGTACTTC. Its protein product is CASSKNGTSGKFWYEQYF.

The chain employs TRBV7-8 and TRBJ1-1; 10 bases are shared with TRBD1. The trim removed 4 bases at V and 3 bases at J, leaving 8 bases unmatched. The CDR3 has 16 residues. Germline CDR1 is SGHVS and CDR2 is FQNEAQ. CDR3 DNA: TGTGCCAGCAGCTCCAGACAGGGGGCGTGGGACACTGAAGCTTTCTTT. It yields the protein CASSSRQGAWDTEAFF.

Comments on this clonotype: Being one base from a much bigger clone, this may be a read error. The chain carries TRBV12-3 or TRBV12-4 and TRBJ2-1, with 11 bases that match TRBD2. The CDR3 is 15 residues long. CDR3 region: CASNLLAGVNNEQFF. CDR3 nucleotide sequence: TGTGCCAGCAATTTACTAGCGGGAGTAAACAATGAGCAGTTCTTC.

This clonotype has a single count. CDR3 nucleotide sequence: TGTGCCAGCAGTCTACGCCCAATCTCCGGGACAGGAAACACCGGGGAGCTGTTTTTT. Amino acids: CASSLRPISGTGNTGELFF. V gene TRBV27 combines with J gene TRBJ2-2, with 8 positions matching TRBD1. Trimming at V came to 5 bases and at J to 2 bases, leaving 16 bases not matched to a gene. Germline V gives CDR1 MNHEY, CDR2 SMNVEV (reference sequence). The CDR3 spans 19 residues.

This clonotype showed up just a few times. The CDR3 region has the DNA TGTGCCAGCAGCTTAGGGACAGGGCAATCGGAGACCCAGTACTTC. This sequence encodes CASSLGTGQSETQYF. The V call is TRBV7-9, the J call TRBJ2-5, with 8 positions matching TRBD1. J gave up 5 bases and V 1 base, and 6 bases lay outside the gene matches. Germline-derived CDR1 and CDR2 are SEHNR and FQNEAQ (reference sequence). The CDR3 length is 15 residues.

This clonotype was detected many times. The chain is built from TRBV6-2 or TRBV6-3 and TRBJ2-1; 7 bases map to TRBD1. This CDR3 is built from 14 residues. The junction had 4 bases not matched to a gene; V was cut back by 5 bases and J by 3 bases. Germline V gives CDR1 MNHEY, CDR2 SVGEGT. The CDR3 spells CASSPRQGYNEQFF. The CDR3 nucleotides are TGTGCCAGCAGTCCACGACAGGGCTACAATGAGCAGTTCTTC.

This clonotype showed up just a few times. The chain carries TRBV10-1 and TRBJ2-5, with D perhaps matching TRBD1 (5 bases). The V gene's germline CDR1 is WNHNN and CDR2 SYGVQD (reference sequence). The CDR3 sequence is 14 residues long. The V end was cut by 5 bases, the J end by 2 bases, with 12 bases between. In DNA, the CDR3 is TGCGCCAGCAGTTCTAGTAGGGGACAAGAGACCCAGTACTTC. Protein product: CASSSSRGQETQYF.

A note on this clonotype: This clone may be a read error of a much larger clone one base away. The chain couples TRBV12-3 or TRBV12-4 to TRBJ2-5, with 9 bases lining up with TRBD1. CDR3 length: 18 amino acids. In DNA, the CDR3 is TGTGCCTGCAGTTTCTCGATCGCCCCGGGACAGGGTCAAGAGACCCAGTACTTC. As protein: CACSFSIAPGQGQETQYF.

This chain uses TRBV19 with TRBJ2-1; tentatively, D is TRBD1 (5 bases). V lost 5 bases, J lost 8 bases, and 10 bases lay in between. The CDR3 consists of 12 residues. Germline V lookup: CDR1 LNHDA, CDR2 SQIVND (reference sequence). The CDR3 DNA follows: TGTGCCAGTAGTTCAGGGTGGTATGAGCAGTTCTTC. This sequence encodes CASSSGWYEQFF. The entire variable domain, with the rest obtained from reference TRBV19 and TRBJ2-1, is as follows: DGGITQSPKYLFRKEGQNVTLSCEQNLNHDAMYWYRQDPGQGLRLIYYSQIVNDFQKGDIAEGYSVSREKKESFPLTVTSAQKNPTAFYLCASSSGWYEQFFGPGTRLTVL.

In regard to this clonotype: It may be a read error: a sequence one base away is much more abundant. The rearrangement uses TRBV29-1 and TRBJ1-2, with D uncertain. V lost 6 bases to trimming and J lost 8 bases, with 19 bases between them. This CDR3 region has 13 residues. Germline V lookup: CDR1 SQVTM, CDR2 ANQGSEA. Here the CDR3 reads CSVLRQGSDGYTF. Written as DNA, the CDR3 is TGCAGCGTACTACGACAAGGATCGGACGGCTACACCTTC.

In its sample, this clonotype was seen a few times. The genes are TRBV11-2 and TRBJ2-1; TRBD1 might be the D (5 bases). The CDR3 contains 15 residues. V was clipped by 1 base and J by 5 bases, with 12 bases between them. The germline gives CDR1 SGHAT, CDR2 FQNNGV. CDR3 sequence: CASSLVTGGNNEQFF. CDR3 nucleotides: TGTGCCAGCAGCTTAGTCACAGGTGGGAACAATGAGCAGTTCTTC. Using reference TRBV11-2 and TRBJ2-1 for the parts outside the CDR3, the full variable domain is EAGVAQSPRYKIIEKRQSVAFWCNPISGHATLYWYQQILGQGPKLLIQFQNNGVVDDSQLPKDRFSAERLKGVDSTLKIQPAKLEDSAVYLCASSLVTGGNNEQFFGPGTRLTVL.

This chain uses TRBV6-6 with TRBJ2-1; 7 bases are a match to TRBD2. The junction had 14 bases not matched to a gene; V was cut back by 11 bases and J by 10 bases. The CDR3 is 13 residues long. Looked up from germline, CDR1 is MNHNY and CDR2 is SVGAGI (reference sequence). The CDR3 nucleotides read TGTGCCTACAGTATTACTAGCGCCAGCGAGCAGTTCTTC. Protein product: CAYSITSASEQFF.

The chain couples TRBV7-8 to TRBJ2-2; 10 positions agree with TRBD1. CDR3 length: 15 residues. The ends lost 4 bases at V and 5 bases at J; junction bases unmatched: 4. CDR1 and CDR2 from the germline V gene are SGHVS and FQNEAQ. The CDR3 is CASSSGTGVTGELFF. The CDR3 bases are TGTGCCAGCAGCTCCGGGACAGGGGTTACCGGGGAGCTGTTTTTT.

The V gene is TRBV13, the J gene TRBJ2-1; the D gene is possibly TRBD1 (6 bases). CDR3 size: 15 residues. The V end lost 1 base, the J end lost 5 bases, and 12 bases lay between the germline ends. Per the germline V gene, CDR1 is PRHDT and CDR2 is FYEKMQ (reference sequence). The CDR3 is CASSLEGHVDNEQFF. CDR3 sequence (DNA): TGTGCCAGCAGCTTAGAGGGACACGTTGACAATGAGCAGTTCTTC.

This clonotype was seen a handful of times. The gene calls are TRBV5-4 and TRBJ2-5; 9 bases are shared with TRBD2. The CDR3 has 14 amino acids. Germline CDR1 reads SGHNT; CDR2 reads YYREEE (reference sequence). The V gene end was trimmed by 4 bases and the J gene end by 4 bases; junction bases not matched to a gene: 5. The CDR3 nucleotides are TGTGCCAGCAGCGCGACTAGCGGTGTAGAGACCCAGTACTTC. Its translation is CASSATSGVETQYF.